The 23 T cell receptor beta chains given below trace back to one sample, sequenced in a study of Ad26.COV2.S vaccination and SARS-CoV-2 variants. Stated treatment: 15 to 20 received Ad26.COV2.S at low or high dose, single or two shots; several received placebo; per-sample allocation not given. The investigators took samples on day 63 after the first vaccine or placebo injection. The repertoire was sequenced with immunoSEQ multiplex PCR; TCRdb's copy has only in-frame clones and lacks some. The repertoire holds about 220,000 clones, with roughly 90% as singletons. Sequenced here: peripheral blood, sampled in a trial of Ad26.COV2.S vaccine versus placebo. These receptors originate from a person between 18 and 60 years old who received the Ad26.COV2.S COVID-19 vaccine or a placebo.

J is TRBJ1-2 and V is TRBV28; 7 nucleotides match TRBD1. The CDR3 runs 14 residues. Germline-derived CDR1 and CDR2 are MDHEN and SYDVKM. V trimming: 5 bases; J trimming: 8 bases; junction bases outside the gene matches: 11. The CDR3 DNA reads TGTGCCAGCAGTCCCACAGGGGAGCGGTGGGGCTACACCTTC. This translates into CASSPTGERWGYTF.

In DNA, the CDR3 is TGTGCCAGCAGCCCGGGGGGCAGGGGGGTCCCTTCCTACGAGCAGTACTTC. Protein: CASSPGGRGVPSYEQYF. The rearrangement joins TRBV7-9 to TRBJ2-7; D is possibly TRBD1 or TRBD2 (7 bases each). The V and J ends lost 5 bases and 1 base respectively, with 21 bases between them. The CDR3 is 17 amino acids. Per germline, CDR1 SEHNR and CDR2 FQNEAQ (reference sequence). Full variable domain (remainder filled in from reference TRBV7-9 and TRBJ2-7): DTGVSQNPRHKITKRGQNVTFRCDPISEHNRLYWYRQTLGQGPEFLTYFQNEAQLEKSRLLSDRFSAERPKGSFSTLEIQRTEQGDSAMYLCASSPGGRGVPSYEQYFGPGTRLTVT.

This sequence joins TRBV20-1 and TRBJ1-2; D uncertain. Looked up from germline, CDR1 is DFQATT and CDR2 is SNEGSKA (reference sequence). V was pared by 3 bases and J by 4 bases, with 12 bases between. The CDR3 sequence is 13 residues long. The CDR3 DNA is TGCAGTGCTAGTCCCGGCGGCTCCTATGGCTACACCTTC. It codes for CSASPGGSYGYTF.

The chain couples TRBV18 to TRBJ1-1, with D unclear. The CDR3 is 13 residues long. Germline V CDR1 and CDR2: KGHSH, LQKENI. The V end was cut by 2 bases, the J end by 7 bases, with 11 bases between. DNA for the CDR3: TGTGCCAGCTCACCATCCAGGTCACTTGAAGCTTTCTTT. It codes for CASSPSRSLEAFF.

V gene TRBV2 combines with J gene TRBJ2-7; TRBD1 might be the D (6 bases). The CDR3 totals 13 residues. Per germline, CDR1 SNHLY and CDR2 FYNNEI. V lost 3 bases, J lost 2 bases, and 8 bases lay in between. The CDR3 loop is CASSEGHAYEQYF. The CDR3, as DNA: TGTGCCAGCAGTGAGGGACATGCCTACGAGCAGTACTTC.

V usage is TRBV25-1 and J usage is TRBJ2-7; no reliable D call. V lost 6 bases and J 0 bases, leaving 12 bases between the germline ends. From germline, CDR1 is MGHDK and CDR2 SYGVNS. This CDR3 is built from 14 residues. The CDR3 region has the DNA TGTGCCAGCAGGTGGCACCCGAGCTCCTACGAGCAGTACTTC. Protein product: CASRWHPSSYEQYF.

The rearrangement links TRBV10-3 to TRBJ2-7, with 7 positions matching TRBD1. Trimming removed 10 bases from V and 6 bases from J; junction bases left unmatched: 9. The CDR3 totals 12 residues. Looked up from germline, CDR1 is ENHRY and CDR2 is SYGVKD. This CDR3 is CATGTDVLEQYF. CDR3 in DNA: TGTGCCACCGGGACAGACGTTCTCGAGCAGTACTTC.

This sequence joins TRBV7-9 and TRBJ2-5; maybe TRBD1 (5 bases). The V and J ends lost 5 bases and 1 base respectively, with 8 bases between them. The CDR3 has 13 residues. From germline, CDR1 is SEHNR and CDR2 FQNEAQ (reference sequence). CDR3 protein: CASSPDSQETQYF. The CDR3 DNA is TGTGCCAGCAGCCCCGACAGCCAAGAGACCCAGTACTTC.

This clone has only a few counts. This chain connects TRBV6-4 to TRBJ2-3; the match to TRBD2 covers 9 bases. V was pared by 2 bases and J by 4 bases, with 4 bases of the junction left unmatched. The length of the CDR3 is 15 residues. CDR1 and CDR2 from the germline V gene are MRHNA and SNTAGT. This chain's CDR3 is CASSDGGGAADTQYF. The CDR3 nucleotides are TGTGCCAGCAGTGACGGCGGGGGGGCTGCAGATACGCAGTATTTT.

V usage is TRBV18 and J usage is TRBJ1-2, with D uncertain. The CDR3 length is 12 residues. Trimming shortened V by 4 bases and J by 8 bases, and 11 bases separated the two germline ends. Per the germline V gene, CDR1 is KGHSH and CDR2 is LQKENI. The CDR3 spells CASSRDPRGYTF. The CDR3 DNA is TGTGCCAGCTCACGAGACCCCAGGGGCTACACCTTC.

The rearrangement links TRBV18 to TRBJ1-5; TRBD1 aligns across 8 bases. The V gene end was trimmed by 0 bases and the J gene end by 5 bases; junction bases not matched to a gene: 9. CDR1 and CDR2 (germline): KGHSH, LQKENI. CDR3 length equals 17 residues. The CDR3 here is CASSPPVTGAGHQPQHF. CDR3 sequence (DNA): TGTGCCAGCTCACCACCGGTGACAGGGGCGGGTCATCAGCCCCAGCATTTT.

V usage is TRBV13 and J usage is TRBJ1-2, with D tentatively TRBD1 (6 bases). The CDR3 runs 13 residues. Trimming cost V 7 bases and J 6 bases, with 15 bases left between them. From germline, CDR1 is PRHDT and CDR2 FYEKMQ (reference sequence). The CDR3 DNA is TGTGCCAGCATCGAAGGGCAGGGGAATGGCTACACCTTC. It is translated as CASIEGQGNGYTF.

This chain uses TRBV3-1 (or the pseudogene TRBV3-2) with TRBJ2-4; D uncertain. The ends were cut back, 1 base at V and 8 bases at J, with 12 bases in the middle. The germline V gene encodes CDR1 LGHDT and CDR2 YNNKEL (reference sequence). The CDR3 covers 14 residues. The CDR3 loop is CASSQGGAWDIQYF. As DNA, the CDR3 is TGTGCCAGCAGCCAAGGAGGCGCGTGGGACATTCAGTACTTC.

V gene TRBV11-2 combines with J gene TRBJ2-2, with a tentative D call TRBD1 (6 bases). The germline CDR1 and CDR2 sequences are SGHAT and FQNNGV. The CDR3 covers 16 residues. With 2 bases removed from V and 0 bases from J, the gap between germline ends came to 10 bases. CDR3 DNA: TGTGCCAGCAGCTTACAAGGGGGAGCGAACACCGGGGAGCTGTTTTTT. It codes for CASSLQGGANTGELFF.

The chain carries TRBV5-8 and TRBJ2-7; D perhaps matches TRBD2 (5 bases). This CDR3 region has 13 residues. Trimming took 4 bases from V and 4 from J, leaving 12 bases between them. The V gene's germline CDR1 is SGHTS and CDR2 YDEGEE. This chain's CDR3 is CASSPGYVYEQYF. The CDR3 DNA follows: TGTGCCAGCAGCCCGGGGTACGTATACGAGCAGTACTTC.

J is TRBJ2-7 and V is TRBV9; D is tentatively TRBD1 or TRBD2 (5 bases each). The germline V and J ends were trimmed by 0 bases and 2 bases, with 15 bases remaining between them. CDR3 size: 16 residues. Germline V gene lookup returns CDR1 SGDLS and CDR2 YYNGEE. The CDR3 nucleotides are TGTGCCAGCAGCGTAGGGGGGTCCGGGATGACCTACGAGCAGTACTTC. Its protein is CASSVGGSGMTYEQYF. Together with reference TRBV9 and TRBJ2-7, the CDR3 gives the full variable domain: DSGVTQTPKHLITATGQRVTLRCSPRSGDLSVYWYQQSLDQGLQFLIQYYNGEERAKGNILERFSAQQFPDLHSELNLSSLELGDSALYFCASSVGGSGMTYEQYFGPGTRLTVT.

This clone was counted a single time. The chain has TRBV7-9 and TRBJ1-5; D is possibly TRBD1 (5 bases). V gave up 1 base and J gave up 4 bases, with 11 bases separating them. This CDR3 has 15 residues. Germline V gene data show CDR1 as SEHNR and CDR2 as FQNEAQ (reference sequence). In nucleotides, the CDR3 is TGTGCCAGCAGCTTAGGTACAGGAGTGAATCAGCCCCAGCATTTT. It is translated as CASSLGTGVNQPQHF.

V gene TRBV30 combines with J gene TRBJ2-7; D is ambiguous. The CDR3 loop spans 15 amino acids. The germline V gene has CDR1 GTSNPN and CDR2 SVGIG (reference sequence). V gave up 0 bases and J gave up 0 bases, with 12 bases separating them. The CDR3 loop reads CAWSVAVGLSYEQYF. As DNA, the CDR3 is TGTGCCTGGAGTGTAGCTGTGGGCCTCTCCTACGAGCAGTACTTC.

The rearrangement uses TRBV7-2 and TRBJ2-3; D may be TRBD2 (6 bases). The V end lost 5 bases, the J end lost 4 bases, and 10 bases lay between the germline ends. The CDR3 has 13 amino acids. Germline CDR1 reads SGHTA; CDR2 reads FQGNSA. CDR3 DNA: TGTGCCAGCAGCCGACTAGTTTCAGATACGCAGTATTTT. Amino acid sequence: CASSRLVSDTQYF. Based on the CDR3 plus reference TRBV7-2 and TRBJ2-3, the full variable domain is GAGVSQSPSNKVTEKGKDVELRCDPISGHTALYWYRQSLGQGLEFLIYFQGNSAPDKSGLPSDRFSAERTGGSVSTLTIQRTQQEDSAVYLCASSRLVSDTQYFGPGTRLTVL.

This clone showed up just once. The chain joins TRBV7-2 to TRBJ2-4; D unresolved. The germline V gene encodes CDR1 SGHTA and CDR2 FQGNSA. The CDR3 length is 8 residues. V was pared by 9 bases and J by 15 bases, with 9 bases between. CDR3 residues: CARCGRYF. The CDR3 nucleotides read TGTGCCAGGTGCGGTCGGTACTTC.

This clone was picked up a small number of times. The V call is TRBV6-2 or TRBV6-3, the J call TRBJ1-5; D perhaps matches TRBD1 (6 bases). This CDR3 spans 19 amino acids. Germline assignment: CDR1 MNHEY and CDR2 SVGEGT. Deletions cut 0 bases from V and 3 bases from J, with 21 bases between. As DNA, the CDR3 is TGTGCCAGCAGTTACTCTATCCCAATCAACAGGGCCCTCAATCAGCCCCAGCATTTT. Its protein is CASSYSIPINRALNQPQHF.

The rearrangement joins TRBV5-1 to TRBJ2-7, with TRBD1 matching over 10 bases. This CDR3 has 15 residues. The J segment lost 4 bases and the V segment lost 4 bases, leaving 8 bases of the junction unmatched. Germline lookup yields CDR1 SGHRS and CDR2 YFSETQ. The CDR3 region is CASSETPGQGYEQYF. As DNA, the CDR3 is TGCGCCAGCAGCGAAACGCCGGGACAGGGGTACGAGCAGTACTTC.

This clone was seen more than once but under ten times. V usage is TRBV6-4 and J usage is TRBJ2-1; D is possibly TRBD2 (6 bases). Trimming removed 0 bases at V and 1 base at J, with 7 bases between. The germline V gene has CDR1 MRHNA and CDR2 SNTAGT. This CDR3 region has 15 residues. The DNA for the CDR3 is TGTGCCAGCAGTGACTCGGCGGGATCCTACAATGAGCAGTTCTTC. It is translated as CASSDSAGSYNEQFF.